The 31 T cell receptor beta chains presented below share a single source sample, sequenced in a study of blood T cell repertoires in COVID-19 (dated by TCRdb to 2018 to 2021). Libraries were made using the immunoSEQ multiplex PCR assay. This is the immuneACCESS table as TCRdb keeps it, with only in-frame sequences that have V and J called. A part of the clones is gone; compared with another copy, unresolved V genes explain less than half, and the rest is unexplained. For this sample the table gives around 110,000 clones, of which around 83% were detected only once. Roughly 4% of the sample is taken by the ten largest. Sequenced sample: PBMCs or T cells enriched from blood (not recorded which). The receptors here all came from a woman in her twenties or thirties who had recovered from COVID-19.

The chain is built from TRBV28 and TRBJ2-5; 9 bases fit TRBD2. The CDR3 sequence is 18 residues long. J gave up 4 bases and V 7 bases, and 19 bases lay outside the gene matches. Germline-derived CDR1 and CDR2 are MDHEN and SYDVKM. The CDR3, as DNA: TGTGCCAGCATTCCCCCCCACCAGGTAGCGGGAGATAGAGAGACCCAGTACTTC. Translation gives CASIPPHQVAGDRETQYF.

This clone was seen once. The V gene is TRBV28, the J gene TRBJ2-5, with D possibly TRBD1 on 5 matching bases. Germline values: CDR1 MDHEN, CDR2 SYDVKM. The CDR3 contains 14 residues. V gave up 6 bases and J gave up 5 bases, with 16 bases separating them. This CDR3 reads CASRGPWPVETQYF. In nucleotides, the CDR3 is TGTGCCAGCAGGGGGCCCTGGCCCGTTGAGACCCAGTACTTC.

At least ten counts were recorded for this clone. V gene TRBV6-1 combines with J gene TRBJ1-1, with 7 bases aligning to TRBD1. J gave up 10 bases and V 5 bases, and 4 bases lay outside the gene matches. Germline CDR1 and CDR2: MNHNS and SASEGT. The CDR3 is 11 amino acids. CDR3 region: CASSSSGGAFF. The CDR3 DNA sequence: TGTGCCAGCAGTTCCTCAGGGGGAGCTTTCTTT.

Only a few counts were recorded for this clone. This rearrangement joins TRBV5-5 to TRBJ1-6; the match to TRBD1 covers 10 bases. Germline trimming cut 5 bases from V and 11 bases from J; bases unmatched to any gene: 10. Germline V CDR1 and CDR2: SGHKS, YYEKEE (reference sequence). The CDR3 extends over 15 amino acids. The CDR3 DNA is TGTGCCAGCAGTTCGACAGGGGGCCCAGGGACACCCCTCCACTTT. Translated, it gives CASSSTGGPGTPLHF.

Only one count was recorded for this clone. The chain has TRBV18 and TRBJ2-7; 12 nucleotides align to TRBD2. Looked up from germline, CDR1 is KGHSH and CDR2 is LQKENI. The CDR3 runs 14 residues. V lost 3 bases and J lost 7; bases outside the gene matches: 4. For the CDR3, the DNA is TGTGCCAGCTCACCCGGACTAGCGGGGAAGGAGCAGTACTTC. Its translation is CASSPGLAGKEQYF.

CDR3 sequence (DNA): TGTGCCAGCGGACGGGAGAAACATCAAGAGACCCAGTACTTC. Translating gives CASGREKHQETQYF. The chain is built from TRBV2 and TRBJ2-5, with D maybe TRBD2 (6 bases). V lost 8 bases and J 2 bases, leaving 15 bases between the germline ends. CDR1 is SNHLY, CDR2 FYNNEI, per germline. The length of the CDR3 is 14 residues.

This clone is classed as medium-sized. The CDR3 region is CASSAGRSYEAFF. The CDR3 nucleotides are TGTGCCAGCAGCGCGGGACGGAGCTACGAAGCTTTCTTT. V usage is TRBV5-4 and J usage is TRBJ1-1; possible D gene TRBD1, 5 bases. This CDR3 is 13 amino acids long. Germline lookup yields CDR1 SGHNT and CDR2 YYREEE (reference sequence). Trimming took 4 bases from V and 8 from J, leaving 15 bases between them.

This sequence joins TRBV6-2 or TRBV6-3 and TRBJ2-1; TRBD1 aligns across 7 bases. Germline lookup yields CDR1 MNHEY and CDR2 SVGEGT. The CDR3 length is 16 residues. The V gene end was trimmed by 4 bases and the J gene end by 4 bases; junction bases not matched to a gene: 10. This CDR3 reads CASSFPPGTVYNEQFF. For the CDR3, the DNA is TGTGCCAGCAGTTTTCCCCCCGGGACAGTTTACAATGAGCAGTTCTTC.

The V and J genes are TRBV2 and TRBJ2-5; TRBD1 might be the D (6 bases). Germline-derived CDR1 and CDR2 are SNHLY and FYNNEI. This CDR3 is built from 13 residues. V was cut by 6 bases and J by 2 bases, with 10 bases left in between. DNA for the CDR3: TGTGCCAGCAGGGGGGCAGGGCAAGAGACCCAGTACTTC. It yields the protein CASRGAGQETQYF.

The chain uses TRBV19 and TRBJ1-1; TRBD1 agrees at 7 bases. The J segment lost 2 bases and the V segment lost 5 bases, leaving 8 bases of the junction unmatched. CDR1 is LNHDA and CDR2 is SQIVND in the germline V gene (reference sequence). The CDR3 contains 15 residues. In DNA form, the CDR3 reads TGTGCCAGTAGTTCTCCAGACAGGGTCAACACTGAAGCTTTCTTT. Translated, it gives CASSSPDRVNTEAFF.

The J gene is TRBJ1-3, the V gene TRBV11-3; D not resolved. Deletions cut 4 bases from V and 0 bases from J, with 7 bases between. The CDR3 covers 14 residues. CDR1 is SGHNT, CDR2 YENEEA, per germline. The CDR3 region is CASSSGSSGNTIYF. Written as DNA, the CDR3 is TGTGCCAGCAGCTCGGGGAGCTCTGGAAACACCATATATTTT.

V usage is TRBV29-1 and J usage is TRBJ1-3; tentatively, D is TRBD1 (5 bases). V lost 6 bases and J 0 bases, leaving 9 bases between the germline ends. The CDR3 totals 13 residues. Germline lookup yields CDR1 SQVTM and CDR2 ANQGSEA. The CDR3 spells CSVTGPSGNTIYF. The CDR3 region has the DNA TGCAGCGTCACAGGACCCTCTGGAAACACCATATATTTT.

The chain recombines TRBV4-1 with TRBJ1-2, with TRBD1 as a possible D gene (6 bases). Trimming took 2 bases from V and 8 from J, leaving 21 bases between them. There are 16 residues in the CDR3. CDR1 MGHRA and CDR2 YSYEKL come from the germline V gene. CDR3 coding DNA: TGCGCCAGCAGCCAACCCCGGAAAGGGGGGGCGCAGGGCTACACCTTC. It is translated as CASSQPRKGGAQGYTF.

The chain has TRBV5-1 and TRBJ2-5, with 9 nucleotides matching TRBD2. The CDR3 spans 15 residues. Germline V gives CDR1 SGHRS, CDR2 YFSETQ. The V segment lost 0 bases and the J segment 4 bases; nucleotides outside the gene matches: 4. CDR3 in DNA: TGCGCCAGCAGCTTGGGAACTAGCGGGTTAGAGACCCAGTACTTC. It is translated as CASSLGTSGLETQYF.

This clone appeared a single time. This sequence joins TRBV9 and TRBJ1-2; 7 bases are a match to TRBD1. V dropped 3 bases and J dropped 8; count of bases not matched to a gene: 4. Germline V CDR1 and CDR2: SGDLS, YYNGEE. The CDR3 is 12 amino acids. CDR3 region: CASSGSGGGYTF. The CDR3 DNA follows: TGTGCCAGCAGCGGCTCAGGGGGGGGCTACACCTTC. Drawing the rest from reference TRBV9 and TRBJ1-2, the complete variable domain is DSGVTQTPKHLITATGQRVTLRCSPRSGDLSVYWYQQSLDQGLQFLIQYYNGEERAKGNILERFSAQQFPDLHSELNLSSLELGDSALYFCASSGSGGGYTFGSGTRLTVV.

The gene calls are TRBV4-1 and TRBJ1-2; the match to TRBD1 covers 8 bases. The germline V gene has CDR1 MGHRA and CDR2 YSYEKL. This CDR3 contains 16 residues. V shed 1 base, J shed 4 bases, and the junction held 8 bases outside the gene matches. DNA for the CDR3: TGCGCCAGCAGCCAAGGGGAGACAGGGGCTATCTATGGCTACACCTTC. Residues: CASSQGETGAIYGYTF.

V usage is TRBV15 and J usage is TRBJ2-1; 14 nucleotides match TRBD2. The CDR3 is 17 residues long. The V and J ends lost 1 base and 5 bases, in that order; junction bases with no gene match: 4. Germline V gene lookup returns CDR1 LNHNV and CDR2 YYDKDF (reference sequence). The DNA for the CDR3 is TGTGCCACCAGCAGAGCGGGGGGACTAGCGGGGGACAATGAGCAGTTCTTC. Translation gives CATSRAGGLAGDNEQFF.

The chain is built from TRBV28 and TRBJ2-2; TRBD2 matches at 8 bases. The CDR3 covers 17 residues. Per the germline V gene, CDR1 is MDHEN and CDR2 is SYDVKM. J was trimmed by 4 bases and V by 3 bases; bases with no gene match: 10. CDR3 sequence: CASSFGGLAGPTGELFF. The DNA for the CDR3 is TGTGCCAGCAGTTTTGGAGGGCTAGCGGGCCCCACCGGGGAGCTGTTTTTT.

V is TRBV9 and J is TRBJ2-3; 10 bases align to TRBD2. Germline V lookup: CDR1 SGDLS, CDR2 YYNGEE. CDR3 length: 16 residues. After removal of 6 bases from V and 3 bases from J, the junction contained 10 bases not matched to a gene. Written as DNA, the CDR3 is TGTGCCAGCATCCTATGGCTAGCGGGAGCGACAGATACGCAGTATTTT. It is translated as CASILWLAGATDTQYF. The full variable domain, rest sourced from reference TRBV9 and TRBJ2-3, is DSGVTQTPKHLITATGQRVTLRCSPRSGDLSVYWYQQSLDQGLQFLIQYYNGEERAKGNILERFSAQQFPDLHSELNLSSLELGDSALYFCASILWLAGATDTQYFGPGTRLTVL.

The chain employs TRBV10-3 and TRBJ1-5, with TRBD1 identical over 7 bases. V lost 4 bases, J lost 3 bases, and 6 bases stayed unmatched. Germline V gene data show CDR1 as ENHRY and CDR2 as SYGVKD. There are 15 residues in the CDR3. The CDR3 is CAISAQGQANQPQHF. The CDR3 coding sequence is TGTGCCATCAGTGCACAAGGACAGGCCAATCAGCCCCAGCATTTT.

This clone was found a few times. The rearrangement links TRBV6-1 to TRBJ2-7; 8 bases align to TRBD2. Germline values: CDR1 MNHNS, CDR2 SASEGT. With 2 bases clipped from V and 5 bases from J, the junction kept 11 bases outside the gene matches. The CDR3 has 16 amino acids. The CDR3 DNA follows: TGTGCCAGCAGTGAATCCCGGGGGGACGGGAGGGACGAGCAGTACTTC. This gives the protein CASSESRGDGRDEQYF.

The V call is TRBV4-1, the J call TRBJ2-2, with 8 bases that match TRBD2. V lost 6 bases to trimming and J lost 3 bases; unmatched junction nucleotides: 9. This CDR3 region has 16 residues. Germline V gene sequence: CDR1 MGHRA, CDR2 YSYEKL. This CDR3 reads CASSPPGLGYTGELFF. CDR3 in DNA: TGCGCCAGCAGTCCCCCGGGACTAGGGTACACCGGGGAGCTGTTTTTT.

In its sample, this clone was seen a few times. J is TRBJ1-5 and V is TRBV28, with TRBD1 matching over 7 bases. The CDR3 extends over 15 amino acids. Losses at the gene ends were 6 bases for V and 4 bases for J; bases not matched to a gene: 9. CDR1 is MDHEN, CDR2 SYDVKM, per germline. The CDR3: CASSNRQGANQPQHF. DNA of the CDR3: TGTGCCAGCAGCAATCGACAGGGCGCTAATCAGCCCCAGCATTTT.

This clone was observed once. The genes are TRBV30 and TRBJ2-5; 8 bases agree with TRBD1. J gave up 7 bases and V 0 bases, and 4 bases lay outside the gene matches. Germline values: CDR1 GTSNPN, CDR2 SVGIG (reference sequence). The CDR3 consists of 13 residues. The CDR3 protein is CAWSVLGQGTQYF. DNA of the CDR3: TGTGCCTGGAGTGTACTAGGACAGGGGACCCAGTACTTC.

This clone occurred once. The chain carries TRBV12-3 or TRBV12-4 and TRBJ2-2, with D hard to call. Trimming shortened V by 7 bases and J by 3 bases, and 6 bases separated the two germline ends. The CDR3 runs to 12 residues. DNA of the CDR3: TGTGCCAGCATGCGGCACACCGGGGAGCTGTTTTTT. Residues: CASMRHTGELFF.

This chain connects TRBV28 to TRBJ1-2; a weak D match, TRBD1 (5 bases). Germline CDR1 MDHEN, CDR2 SYDVKM. V was clipped by 1 base and J by 7 bases, with 13 bases between them. This CDR3 spans 14 amino acids. CDR3 nucleotide sequence: TGTGCCAGCAGTTTATCAGGGCCCGGCTTTGGCTACACCTTC. Translated, it gives CASSLSGPGFGYTF.

CDR3 in DNA: TGTGCCAGCACCGACAGGGGGGCCCTCACAGATACGCAGTATTTT. Translation gives CASTDRGALTDTQYF. The chain employs TRBV7-2 and TRBJ2-3, with 9 nucleotides matching TRBD1. CDR3 length: 15 residues. In germline, CDR1 is SGHTA, CDR2 FQGNSA. J lost 2 bases, V lost 7 bases, and 7 bases had no gene match.

The chain links TRBV7-3 to TRBJ2-2; tentative D call: TRBD1 (6 bases). The CDR3 totals 16 residues. The germline CDR1 and CDR2 sequences are SGHTA and FQGTGA. With 4 bases removed from V and 2 bases from J, the gap between germline ends came to 14 bases. The CDR3: CASSSTGLINTGELFF. The CDR3 region has the DNA TGTGCCAGCAGCTCTACAGGGTTGATAAACACCGGGGAGCTGTTTTTT.

This clone was recorded a few times. This chain joins TRBV5-4 and TRBJ2-2, with D tentatively TRBD1 (6 bases). Germline V lookup: CDR1 SGHNT, CDR2 YYREEE (reference sequence). This CDR3 has 15 amino acids. Trimming removed 0 bases from V and 4 bases from J, with 10 bases in between. CDR3 sequence reads: CASSLAGVGTGELFF. Here the CDR3 DNA reads TGTGCCAGCAGCTTGGCAGGGGTAGGCACCGGGGAGCTGTTTTTT.

The V call is TRBV4-1, the J call TRBJ1-5; D might be TRBD1 (5 bases). CDR1 MGHRA and CDR2 YSYEKL come from the germline V gene. CDR3 length: 18 residues. V gave up 1 base and J gave up 6 bases, with 22 bases separating them. CDR3 nucleotides: TGCGCCAGCAGCCAAGCCCTCGGCCGGACAAGTCGCGCTCAGCCCCAGCATTTT. The encoded protein is CASSQALGRTSRAQPQHF.

The chain carries TRBV4-3 and TRBJ2-2, with 7 nucleotides matching TRBD1. The CDR3 sequence is 14 residues long. The V segment lost 0 bases and the J segment 6 bases; nucleotides outside the gene matches: 1. The germline V gene has CDR1 LGHNA and CDR2 YSLEER. CDR3 loop: CASSQDQGAGELFF. The CDR3 region has the DNA TGCGCCAGCAGCCAAGATCAGGGGGCCGGGGAGCTGTTTTTT.